The subject of this entry is one TCR beta chain. Its target is not known. This sample includes further DNA sequences coding for the same CDR3. These data belong to a study of shared clonotypes between healthy human individuals. Data came from immunoSEQ multiplex PCR; TCRdb stores just in-frame clones and leaves some out. The table records 2,500,000 or so clones, 80% to 95% of them present only once. General study findings and limits: The study generally estimated greater richness for naive than memory subsets.

The sequenced material came from naive CD4+ T cells from PBMCs. Noted subset: CD45RA+ positively selected. The source is a man aged 18 to 29 in good health. Some clones in this sample may be carry-over from other donors' samples.

The CDR3 nucleotides read TGTGCCAGCAGCTTGGACAGAATGAACACTGAAGCTTTCTTT. It specifies CASSLDRMNTEAFF. The chain links TRBV5-4 to TRBJ1-1, with no clear D. CDR3 length: 14 residues. The germline V gene encodes CDR1 SGHNT and CDR2 YYREEE (reference sequence). Trimming took 0 bases from V and 0 from J, leaving 6 bases between them.